This T cell receptor (beta chain) was identified in a study of human T cells and chemical hapten exposure. Study-wide results and limits: TCRs above 1 in 1000 frequency did not change with DPC sensitization. Significantly more large CDR3 similarity clusters arose among expanded TCRs than among controls. All donors were alopecia patients, so their immunity may differ from that of healthy people.

Described time point: pre-sensitization, week 0. Specified treatment: therapeutic diphenylcyclopropenone sensitization with weekly scalp DPC. Unfractionated whole blood was the source of the extracted total RNA. Donors, patients with alopecia ranging from 18 to 70 years old and judged suitable for DPC, provided samples. CDR1 and CDR2 from the germline V gene are MNHEY and SVGEGT. V gave up 5 bases and J gave up 2 bases; unmatched junction bases: 6. This CDR3 spans 15 amino acids. This clonotype was seen ten or more times. Its matching antigen is unknown. TCRdb called the RACE reads again in MiXCR, with one record for every CDR3 protein. The repertoire holds about 30,000 distinct CDR3 sequences, about a tenth seen once, with around 25% in the top ten.

The V call is TRBV6-2 or TRBV6-3, the J call TRBJ2-7; TRBD2 agrees at 10 bases. This receptor was identified in a man aged 45-65 years with alopecia areata. Some clones in this sample may be carry-over from other donors' samples. Specimen: whole blood, collected in connection with sensitization to the hapten diphenylcyclopropenone (DPC). This CDR3 reads CASSRTSGQAYEQYF. CDR3 in DNA: TGTGCCAGCAGTCGGACTAGCGGTCAGGCCTACGAGCAGTACTTC.